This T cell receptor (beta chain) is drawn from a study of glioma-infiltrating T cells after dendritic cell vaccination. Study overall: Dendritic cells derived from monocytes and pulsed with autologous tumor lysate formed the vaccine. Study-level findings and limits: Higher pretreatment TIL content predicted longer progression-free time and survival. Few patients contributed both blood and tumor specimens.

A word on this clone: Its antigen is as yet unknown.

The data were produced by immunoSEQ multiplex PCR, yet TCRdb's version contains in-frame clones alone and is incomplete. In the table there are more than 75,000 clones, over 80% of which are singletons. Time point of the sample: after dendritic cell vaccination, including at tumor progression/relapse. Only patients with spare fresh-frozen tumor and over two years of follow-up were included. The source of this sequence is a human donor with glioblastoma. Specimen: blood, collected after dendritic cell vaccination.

The CDR3 DNA is TGTGCCAGCAGCCTAGGGACTAGCGGGGGAGATACGCAGTATTTT. As protein: CASSLGTSGGDTQYF. The gene calls are TRBV7-2 and TRBJ2-3; 14 nucleotides agree with TRBD2. CDR1 SGHTA and CDR2 FQGNSA come from the germline V gene. The CDR3 loop spans 15 amino acids. Trimming removed 5 bases from V and 5 bases from J; junction bases left unmatched: 3.